These 31 T cell receptor beta chains share one sample of origin, sequenced in a study of T cell responses to AZD1222 COVID-19 vaccine. Method: immunoSEQ multiplex PCR; TCRdb's copy keeps in-frame clones and lacks some. The table has roughly 100,000 clones, 75% to 90% seen once. The source was peripheral blood, collected on day 0 of AZD1222 vaccination. The receptors stem from an adult in good health.

The chain links TRBV5-1 to TRBJ2-2, with unresolved D. CDR3 length: 14 residues. CDR1 SGHRS and CDR2 YFSETQ come from the germline V gene. Trimming cost V 0 bases and J 4 bases, with 7 bases left between them. CDR3 in amino acids: CASSLEALTGELFF. CDR3 DNA: TGCGCCAGCAGCTTGGAGGCGCTCACCGGGGAGCTGTTTTTT.

The chain joins TRBV23-1 to TRBJ2-2; D may be TRBD1 or TRBD2 (5 bases each). TRBV23-1 is designated an ORF whose function remains uncertain. Trimming stripped 4 bases from V and 5 bases from J, with 14 bases between. This CDR3 region has 15 residues. CDR3 protein: CASSRSGWGTGELFF. The CDR3 nucleotides are TGCGCCAGCAGTCGATCCGGTTGGGGGACCGGGGAGCTGTTTTTT.

The chain couples TRBV6-5 to TRBJ1-4; the D is unclear. There are 16 residues in the CDR3. Trimming took off 0 bases at V and 0 bases at J, with 8 bases between the two ends. Looked up from germline, CDR1 is MNHEY and CDR2 is SVGAGI. The CDR3 nucleotides are TGTGCCAGCAGTTACTCCCGGATTACAACTAATGAAAAACTGTTTTTT. This encodes CASSYSRITTNEKLFF.

The chain employs TRBV6-5 and TRBJ1-1, with no clear D. CDR1 and CDR2 (germline): MNHEY, SVGAGI. V lost 2 bases and J lost 2, with 9 bases in between. The CDR3 consists of 14 residues. CDR3 sequence: CASSYDRYNTEAFF. The CDR3, as DNA: TGTGCCAGCAGTTACGATAGATATAACACTGAAGCTTTCTTT.

The V and J genes are TRBV12-5 and TRBJ2-1; 7 bases match TRBD2. CDR3 size: 16 residues. V lost 5 bases, J lost 2 bases, and 9 bases stayed unmatched. CDR1 is LGHNT and CDR2 is FRNRAP in the germline V gene. CDR3 DNA sequence: TGTGCTAGTGGTGGGACCTCTAGCGGACCCTACAATGAGCAGTTCTTC. Translated: CASGGTSSGPYNEQFF.

V usage is TRBV6-5 and J usage is TRBJ2-7; tentative D call: TRBD2 (5 bases). CDR3 length: 15 amino acids. The V and J ends lost 6 bases and 2 bases respectively, with 17 bases between them. CDR1 is MNHEY and CDR2 is SVGAGI in the germline V gene. The CDR3 nucleotides read TGTGCCAGCAGCCAAGGGAGCCAGACGGCCTACGAGCAGTACTTC. This encodes CASSQGSQTAYEQYF.

The table lists this clone with a count of one. V usage is TRBV18 and J usage is TRBJ2-3, with 11 bases lining up with TRBD1. Trimming cost V 0 bases and J 5 bases; bases outside gene matches: 13. CDR1 and CDR2 from the germline V gene are KGHSH and LQKENI. The CDR3 sequence is 19 residues long. CDR3 sequence reads: CASSPPPQLRTGGVDTQYF. The CDR3, as DNA: TGTGCCAGCTCACCACCGCCCCAGCTGCGGACAGGGGGCGTAGATACGCAGTATTTT.

J is TRBJ1-1 and V is TRBV7-3; 9 bases map to TRBD1. Trimming removed 1 base from V and 1 base from J; junction bases left unmatched: 13. Germline V gives CDR1 SGHTA, CDR2 FQGTGA. The length of the CDR3 is 19 residues. CDR3 in amino acids: CASSLNPTGGGRRNTEAFF. The CDR3 coding sequence is TGTGCCAGCAGCTTAAACCCTACAGGGGGCGGTCGGAGGAACACTGAAGCTTTCTTT.

The V call is TRBV10-3, the J call TRBJ2-7; D is possibly TRBD2 (5 bases). The V end was cut by 6 bases, the J end by 0 bases, with 12 bases between. CDR3 length: 14 residues. The germline V gene encodes CDR1 ENHRY and CDR2 SYGVKD. Written as DNA, the CDR3 is TGTGCCATCAGGGACTTTCGAAGCTCCTACGAGCAGTACTTC. Translated, it gives CAIRDFRSSYEQYF.

The chain joins TRBV6-5 to TRBJ2-7; D is perhaps TRBD1 (7 bases). Trimming left V 2 bases short and J 1 base short, with 12 bases between. Germline V CDR1 and CDR2: MNHEY, SVGAGI. The length of the CDR3 is 15 residues. The CDR3 here is CASSYTGDSSYEQYF. The CDR3 DNA sequence: TGTGCCAGCAGTTACACGGGGGACAGTTCCTACGAGCAGTACTTC.

The chain carries TRBV9 and TRBJ1-6; the D is unclear. This CDR3 region has 15 residues. The ends were cut back, 0 bases at V and 7 bases at J, with 11 bases in the middle. Germline V gene sequence: CDR1 SGDLS, CDR2 YYNGEE. DNA for the CDR3: TGTGCCAGCAGCGTAGATCCGGGTAGGAATTCACCCCTCCACTTT. Residues: CASSVDPGRNSPLHF.

J is TRBJ2-3 and V is TRBV3-1 (or the pseudogene TRBV3-2); TRBD2 matches 7 bases. Germline assignment: CDR1 LGHDT and CDR2 YNNKEL (reference sequence). The V gene end was trimmed by 2 bases and the J gene end by 3 bases; junction bases not matched to a gene: 11. The length of the CDR3 is 17 residues. CDR3 coding DNA: TGTGCCAGCAGCCAACGGAGACTAGCAGCAGGAACAGATACGCAGTATTTT. Protein sequence: CASSQRRLAAGTDTQYF.

This clone was counted a few times. The chain combines TRBV5-1 with TRBJ1-5; D is possibly TRBD1 (6 bases). This CDR3 has 15 amino acids. Per germline, CDR1 SGHRS and CDR2 YFSETQ. Trimming removed 0 bases from V and 5 bases from J, with 12 bases in between. CDR3 sequence (DNA): TGCGCCAGCAGCTTGGTAGTGGGGGCGGATCAGCCCCAGCATTTT. This gives the protein CASSLVVGADQPQHF.

This chain connects TRBV6-5 to TRBJ2-1; D is tentatively TRBD1 or TRBD2 (5 bases each). The CDR3 covers 12 residues. Germline CDR1 MNHEY, CDR2 SVGAGI. Trimming took 9 bases from V and 12 from J, leaving 18 bases between them. The CDR3 region is CASSQGVVWQFF. The CDR3 DNA reads as TGTGCCAGTTCTCAGGGAGTAGTTTGGCAGTTCTTC.

CDR3 protein: CASSQEGVGETQYF. CDR3 coding DNA: TGCGCCAGCAGCCAAGAAGGGGTTGGAGAGACCCAGTACTTC. This chain joins TRBV4-1 and TRBJ2-5, with a weak D call TRBD1 (5 bases). Germline V CDR1 and CDR2: MGHRA, YSYEKL. Trimming took 0 bases from V and 4 from J, leaving 9 bases between them. The CDR3 totals 14 residues.

This clone was seen once. The rearrangement links TRBV12-5 to TRBJ1-5; maybe TRBD1 (5 bases). From germline, CDR1 is LGHNT and CDR2 FRNRAP. CDR3 length: 13 amino acids. V lost 7 bases and J 1 base, leaving 8 bases between the germline ends. CDR3 sequence: CASARDSNQPQHF. The CDR3 nucleotides read TGTGCTAGTGCCAGGGACAGCAATCAGCCCCAGCATTTT.

This clone was seen a single time. This chain connects TRBV20-1 to TRBJ2-1, with 7 bases identical to TRBD2. Losses at the gene ends were 3 bases for V and 5 bases for J; bases not matched to a gene: 1. Per germline, CDR1 DFQATT and CDR2 SNEGSKA (reference sequence). This CDR3 contains 12 residues. The CDR3 loop reads CSASLADNEQFF. CDR3 sequence (DNA): TGCAGTGCTAGTCTAGCGGACAATGAGCAGTTCTTC.

V gene TRBV4-3 combines with J gene TRBJ1-2; a weak D match, TRBD1 (5 bases). CDR1 LGHNA and CDR2 YSLEER come from the germline V gene. This CDR3 region has 14 residues. Trimming took 0 bases from V and 8 from J, leaving 13 bases between them. Here the CDR3 reads CASSQEGGREGYTF. In DNA, the CDR3 is TGCGCCAGCAGCCAAGAGGGGGGACGGGAGGGCTACACCTTC.

V usage is TRBV29-1 and J usage is TRBJ1-2; D uncertain. Germline assignment: CDR1 SQVTM and CDR2 ANQGSEA. The CDR3 is 12 amino acids. Trimming left V 2 bases short and J 0 bases short, with 4 bases between. The DNA for the CDR3 is TGCAGCGTTGAAACAGCTAACTATGGCTACACCTTC. This sequence encodes CSVETANYGYTF. Variable domain in full (rest from reference TRBV29-1 and TRBJ1-2): SAVISQKPSRDICQRGTSLTIQCQVDSQVTMMFWYRQQPGQSLTLIATANQGSEATYESGFVIDKFPISRPNLTFSTLTVSNMSPEDSSIYLCSVETANYGYTFGSGTRLTVV.

The CDR3, as DNA: TGTGCCAGCAGTTTCTACGGGACGGTTAATGAAAAACTGTTTTTT. Translating it yields CASSFYGTVNEKLFF. This chain joins TRBV27 and TRBJ1-4; a weak D match, TRBD1 (5 bases). The CDR3 totals 15 residues. CDR1 is MNHEY and CDR2 is SMNVEV in the germline V gene (reference sequence). Deletions cut 3 bases from V and 4 bases from J, with 12 bases between.

This chain uses TRBV5-4 with TRBJ2-7; D possibly uses TRBD1 or TRBD2 (5 bases each). The CDR3 spans 11 residues. Germline CDR1 SGHNT, CDR2 YYREEE (reference sequence). Trimming removed 4 bases from V and 7 bases from J, with 9 bases in between. CDR3 amino acids: CASSTWGEQYF. As DNA, the CDR3 is TGTGCCAGCAGCACCTGGGGGGAGCAGTACTTC.

The table lists this clone with a count of one. The chain has TRBV28 and TRBJ2-1, with 10 bases aligning to TRBD2. Germline-derived CDR1 and CDR2 are MDHEN and SYDVKM. The V and J ends lost 5 bases and 15 bases, in that order; junction bases with no gene match: 16. The CDR3 loop spans 15 amino acids. The CDR3, as DNA: TGTGCCAGCAGTCCCCCCGGTAGCGGGAGGTTCAAGGGGTTCTTC. It codes for CASSPPGSGRFKGFF. Based on the CDR3 plus reference TRBV28 and TRBJ2-1, the full variable domain is DVKVTQSSRYLVKRTGEKVFLECVQDMDHENMFWYRQDPGLGLRLIYFSYDVKMKEKGDIPEGYSVSREKKERFSLILESASTNQTSMYLCASSPPGSGRFKGFFGPGTRLTVL.

The rearrangement links TRBV15 to TRBJ2-3; 9 bases map to TRBD2. The germline gives CDR1 LNHNV, CDR2 YYDKDF (reference sequence). Unmatched junction bases numbered 11, after V lost 0 bases and J lost 7 bases. There are 17 residues in the CDR3. The CDR3 coding sequence is TGTGCCACCAGCAGAGATCTGCTGCGGGAGGGCGGGTATACGCAGTATTTT. Protein product: CATSRDLLREGGYTQYF. Drawing the rest from reference TRBV15 and TRBJ2-3, the complete variable domain is DAMVIQNPRYQVTQFGKPVTLSCSQTLNHNVMYWYQQKSSQAPKLLFHYYDKDFNNEADTPDNFQSRRPNTSFCFLDIRSPGLGDTAMYLCATSRDLLREGGYTQYFGPGTRLTVL.

The chain joins TRBV6-1 to TRBJ2-5; D may correspond to TRBD1 or TRBD2 (5 bases each). Trimming pared 3 bases from V and 4 bases from J, leaving 15 bases between. The germline CDR1 and CDR2 sequences are MNHNS and SASEGT. The CDR3 sequence is 15 residues long. Written as DNA, the CDR3 is TGTGCCAGCAGTGATCAGGGCGGGCGGGTAGAGACCCAGTACTTC. Residues: CASSDQGGRVETQYF.

This clone came up a few times. The chain joins TRBV6-2 or TRBV6-3 to TRBJ1-4, with 7 bases aligning to TRBD1. The germline V gene encodes CDR1 MNHEY and CDR2 SVGEGT. The CDR3 length is 19 residues. The junction had 15 bases not matched to a gene; V was cut back by 4 bases and J by 1 base. The CDR3 loop reads CASSWRPGTAIRTNEKLFF. Written as DNA, the CDR3 is TGTGCCAGCAGTTGGCGCCCCGGGACAGCTATTCGAACTAATGAAAAACTGTTTTTT.

V usage is TRBV11-2 and J usage is TRBJ1-4; no clear D. Germline V gene data show CDR1 as SGHAT and CDR2 as FQNNGV. V lost 0 bases to trimming and J lost 10 bases, with 12 bases between them. The CDR3 sequence is 14 residues long. CDR3 DNA: TGTGCCAGCAGCTTAGAGCCGAGTTCGGGAAAACTGTTTTTT. Encoded protein: CASSLEPSSGKLFF.

The chain couples TRBV29-1 to TRBJ2-1; TRBD2 agrees at 10 bases. The germline gives CDR1 SQVTM, CDR2 ANQGSEA. This CDR3 is built from 17 residues. After removal of 0 bases from V and 6 bases from J, the junction contained 11 bases not matched to a gene. CDR3 residues: CSVEEKISGRKRNEQFF. CDR3 nucleotide sequence: TGCAGCGTTGAAGAAAAAATTAGCGGGAGGAAACGCAATGAGCAGTTCTTC.

The chain joins TRBV27 to TRBJ1-6; D ambiguous. This CDR3 region has 17 residues. V was cut by 2 bases and J by 0 bases, with 11 bases left in between. CDR1 is MNHEY, CDR2 SMNVEV, per germline (reference sequence). The CDR3 loop reads CASSLEFVTSYNSPLHF. CDR3 DNA sequence: TGTGCCAGCAGTTTAGAATTCGTGACCTCCTATAATTCACCCCTCCACTTT.

As DNA, the CDR3 is TGCGCCAGCAGCTTAACTATCTTGGATTCACCCCTCCACTTT. It translates to CASSLTILDSPLHF. The genes are TRBV5-1 and TRBJ1-6, with unresolved D. V gave up 2 bases and J gave up 8 bases, with 11 bases separating them. This CDR3 spans 14 amino acids. Germline-derived CDR1 and CDR2 are SGHRS and YFSETQ.

In its sample, this clone was seen many times. The chain employs TRBV6-1 and TRBJ1-5; D not certain. The CDR3 runs to 15 residues. The germline V gene encodes CDR1 MNHNS and CDR2 SASEGT. V lost 3 bases to trimming and J lost 2 bases, with 11 bases between them. The CDR3 is CASSETGYGNQPQHF. The CDR3 region has the DNA TGTGCCAGCAGTGAGACGGGATATGGCAATCAGCCCCAGCATTTT.

The V call is TRBV4-1, the J call TRBJ2-7, with D perhaps given as TRBD1 or TRBD2 (5 bases each). Between the trimmed V and J ends, which lost 3 bases and 6 bases, there was a span of 18 bases. CDR3 length: 15 amino acids. Germline CDR1 reads MGHRA; CDR2 reads YSYEKL. CDR3 protein: CASSQVPGPWAEQYF. In DNA, the CDR3 is TGCGCCAGCAGCCAGGTGCCGGGGCCCTGGGCCGAGCAGTACTTC.